The clone carrying this TCR beta chain was counted at least ten times. As yet, its antigen is unknown. Each CDR3 protein is one row after TCRdb ran MiXCR on the 5' RACE reads. The profile covers around 600,000 distinct CDR3 sequences, with roughly 12% appearing a single time and more than 13% taken by the ten largest. This specimen comes from a study of T cells after yellow fever vaccination. Study results and caveats: Abundant bulk-population clonotypes could contaminate the FACS-sorted repertoires.

V lost 3 bases and J lost 0, with 8 bases in between. The CDR3 runs to 14 residues. Germline assignment: CDR1 LNHDA and CDR2 SQIVND (reference sequence). J is TRBJ1-1 and V is TRBV19; D may be TRBD1 (6 bases). The sequencing here drew on PBMCs, taken on the day of the yellow fever booster vaccination. This clonotype was obtained from a man aged 30-40 years who received the YFV17D yellow fever vaccine. CDR3 nucleotide sequence: TGTGCCAGTAGTATTTCAGGGGTGAACACTGAAGCTTTCTTT. Residues: CASSISGVNTEAFF.